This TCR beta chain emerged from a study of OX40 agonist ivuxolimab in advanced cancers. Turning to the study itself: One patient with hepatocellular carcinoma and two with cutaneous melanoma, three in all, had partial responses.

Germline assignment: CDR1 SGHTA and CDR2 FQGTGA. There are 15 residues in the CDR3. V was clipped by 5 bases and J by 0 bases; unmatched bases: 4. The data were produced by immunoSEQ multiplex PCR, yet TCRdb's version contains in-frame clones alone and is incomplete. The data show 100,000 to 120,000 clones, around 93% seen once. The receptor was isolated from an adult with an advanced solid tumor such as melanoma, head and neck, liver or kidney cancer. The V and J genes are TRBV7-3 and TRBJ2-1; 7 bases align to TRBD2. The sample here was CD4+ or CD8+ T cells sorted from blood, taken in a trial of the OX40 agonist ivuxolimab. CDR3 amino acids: CASSPGRVSYNEQFF. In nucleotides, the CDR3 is TGTGCCAGCAGCCCAGGGAGGGTCTCCTACAATGAGCAGTTCTTC.